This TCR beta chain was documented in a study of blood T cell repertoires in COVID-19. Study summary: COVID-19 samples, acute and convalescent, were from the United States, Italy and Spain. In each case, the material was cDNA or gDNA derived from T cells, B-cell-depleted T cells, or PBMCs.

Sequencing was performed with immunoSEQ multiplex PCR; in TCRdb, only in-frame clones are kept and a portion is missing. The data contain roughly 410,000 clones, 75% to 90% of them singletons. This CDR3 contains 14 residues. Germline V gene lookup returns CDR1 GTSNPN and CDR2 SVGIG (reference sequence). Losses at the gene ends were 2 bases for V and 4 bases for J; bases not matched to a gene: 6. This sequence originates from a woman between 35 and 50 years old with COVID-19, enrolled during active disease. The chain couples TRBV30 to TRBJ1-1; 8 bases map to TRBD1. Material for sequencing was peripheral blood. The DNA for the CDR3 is TGTGCCTGGAGTCCCTCAGACAGGGGCACTGAAGCTTTCTTT. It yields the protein CAWSPSDRGTEAFF.